A selection of T cell receptor beta chains follows, all from one sample in a study of cytomegalovirus exposure and HLA in healthy donors. Generated by immunoSEQ multiplex PCR, the TCRdb table keeps only in-frame clones and is missing some. The data show approximately 140,000 clones, around 67% seen once. Specimen: PBMCs. All receptors come from a young woman in good health and CMV-seronegative. The CDR3 runs from the conserved cysteine through the conserved F or W. The D gene is left open where the match is weak. Not all rows give a size; the values are once, few, many and, for expanded clones, a class.

once	NA	TRBV10-3	TRBJ1-2	TGTGCCATCAGTGAGTCGAATGACAGTGGCTACACCTTC	CAISESNDSGYTF
NA	NA	TRBV29-1	TRBJ1-1	TGCAGCGGGTGGGGGGACACTGAAGCTTTCTTT	CSGWGDTEAFF
NA	TRBD2	TRBV4-1	TRBJ2-1	TGCGCCAGCAGCCAGGGGCTAGCGGGAGCCCGACCTTACAATGAGCAGTTCTTC	CASSQGLAGARPYNEQFF
NA	NA	TRBV19	TRBJ1-2	TGTGCCAGTCGCACAGAGGGGGATGGCTACACCTTC	CASRTEGDGYTF
NA	NA	TRBV5-1	TRBJ2-3	TGCGCCAGCAGCTTGGACAGGGCCACAGATACGCAGTATTTT	CASSLDRATDTQYF
few	NA	TRBV4-1	TRBJ1-1	TGCGCCAGCAGCCAAGTGGGGGGGTCCCTCCATTCTAACACTGAAGCTTTCTTT	CASSQVGGSLHSNTEAFF
once	NA	TRBV6-4	TRBJ1-1	TGTGCCAGCAGCCGCAACGGGTGGACTGAAGCTTTCTTT	CASSRNGWTEAFF
NA	NA	TRBV7-2	TRBJ2-5	TGTGCCAGCAGCTTAGGGTTGGGGCGAGAGACCCAGTACTTC	CASSLGLGRETQYF
NA	NA	TRBV27	TRBJ2-7	TGTGCCAGCAGCCGAGGAGGGGCCCTCAGCTACGAGCAGTACTTC	CASSRGGALSYEQYF
NA	NA	TRBV5-1	TRBJ2-3	TGCGCCAGCAGCTACGGACTGGACACAGATACGCAGTATTTT	CASSYGLDTDTQYF
NA	NA	TRBV5-1	TRBJ2-2	TGCGCCAGCAGCTTCGCCGGGGAGCTGTTTTTT	CASSFAGELFF
NA	NA	TRBV4-3	TRBJ2-7	TGCGCCAGCAGCCAAGATTTACTGACCTACGAGCAGTACTTC	CASSQDLLTYEQYF
NA	NA	TRBV5-6	TRBJ2-3	TGTGCCAGCAGCGACGGAGGCCTCACAGATACGCAGTATTTT	CASSDGGLTDTQYF
NA	TRBD1	TRBV28	TRBJ1-3	TGTGCCAGCAGTTCCCCGACAGGGGTAAACACCATATATTTT	CASSSPTGVNTIYF
NA	TRBD1	TRBV18	TRBJ2-7	TGTGCCAGCTCACCCGAGACAGGGCTCCTCGAGCAGTACTTC	CASSPETGLLEQYF
NA	NA	TRBV7-9	TRBJ2-1	TGTGCCAGCAGCTTACCACTTAGTCTCTCCTACAATGAGCAGTTCTTC	CASSLPLSLSYNEQFF
NA	NA	TRBV6-5	TRBJ1-1	TGTGCCAGCAGTTACGCCAGGGCTAACGTAGCTTTCTTT	CASSYARANVAFF
few	TRBD1	TRBV14	TRBJ2-3	TGTGCCAGCAGCCAAGATTCGGACAGGGGTACAGATACGCAGTATTTT	CASSQDSDRGTDTQYF
NA	TRBD2	TRBV29-1	TRBJ2-3	TGCAGCGTTGACGGACTAGCGGGCTTTAGCACAGATACGCAGTATTTT	CSVDGLAGFSTDTQYF
NA	NA	TRBV19	TRBJ2-7	TGTGCCAGTACAGGCGCGTCCTACGAGCAGTACTTC	CASTGASYEQYF
NA	TRBD2	TRBV5-1	TRBJ2-5	TGCGCCAGCAGCTTGGGGCTAGCGGGGGAAGAGACCCAGTACTTC	CASSLGLAGEETQYF
NA	NA	TRBV15	TRBJ1-3	TGTGCCACCAGCAGAACAGTCACTGGAAACACCATATATTTT	CATSRTVTGNTIYF
NA	TRBD1	TRBV5-1	TRBJ2-7	TGCGCCAGCACCCTTCGTCCCGGGACAGGGACGAGCTCCTACGAGCAGTACTTC	CASTLRPGTGTSSYEQYF
NA	TRBD2	TRBV5-4	TRBJ2-1	TGTGCCAGCAGCTTGGGGGGACTAGCGGGCTTGAATGAGCAGTTCTTC	CASSLGGLAGLNEQFF
NA	NA	TRBV5-1	TRBJ1-1	TGCGCCAGCAGCTCAGGGCAGGGAGGAGCTGAAGCTTTCTTT	CASSSGQGGAEAFF
NA	TRBD1	TRBV9	TRBJ2-7	TGTGCCAGCGGACAGGGGAACGAGCAGTACTTC	CASGQGNEQYF
few	TRBD1	TRBV18	TRBJ2-3	TGTGCCAGCTCACCTCAACAGGGGGCCACAGATACGCAGTATTTT	CASSPQQGATDTQYF
once	NA	TRBV6-5	TRBJ2-5	TGTGCCAGCAGCTTCCAAGAGACCCAGTACTTC	CASSFQETQYF
NA	NA	TRBV2	TRBJ2-5	TGTGCCAGCAGTGAACTAGCTTGGACCCAGTACTTC	CASSELAWTQYF
NA	NA	TRBV7-3	TRBJ2-2	TGTGCCAGCAGCTTAATCGGGGCCGGGACACAAAACACCGGGGAGCTGTTTTTT	CASSLIGAGTQNTGELFF
few	NA	TRBV28	TRBJ1-6	TGTGCCAGCAGTTTATCAGGCAGATTTAATTCACCCCTCCACTTT	CASSLSGRFNSPLHF
NA	NA	TRBV9	TRBJ1-2	TGTGCCAGCAGCGTAGGGAAGGGGTACTATGGCTACACCTTC	CASSVGKGYYGYTF
NA	NA	TRBV7-9	TRBJ1-5	TGTGCCAGCAGCTTAGCGATGAGAGCCCGGAGACCCCAGCATTTT	CASSLAMRARRPQHF
NA	TRBD2	TRBV2	TRBJ2-3	TGTGCCAGCCCTCGGGAGGGCGGGGATGGCACAGATACGCAGTATTTT	CASPREGGDGTDTQYF
NA	NA	TRBV27	TRBJ1-1	TGTGCCAGCAGTTTATCGCGGTATAACACTGAAGCTTTCTTT	CASSLSRYNTEAFF
once	NA	TRBV5-4	TRBJ2-5	TGTGCCAGCAGCTTCGCCCATAGCGTGGAGACCCAGTACTTC	CASSFAHSVETQYF
few	TRBD1	TRBV7-6	TRBJ2-1	TGTGCCAGCAGCACCCGTGTGTTGGGACAGGGGTACAATGAGCAGTTCTTC	CASSTRVLGQGYNEQFF
NA	NA	TRBV19	TRBJ2-1	TGTGCCAGTAGTATCAGGGACATATACAATGAGCAGTTCTTC	CASSIRDIYNEQFF
few	TRBD2	TRBV28	TRBJ2-5	TGTGCCAGCGCCGGGACTAGCGGGGGGGAGACCCAGTACTTC	CASAGTSGGETQYF
NA	TRBD1	TRBV5-1	TRBJ1-2	TGCGCCAGCAGCATGGACAGGGGGCAGAACTATGGCTACACCTTC	CASSMDRGQNYGYTF
NA	TRBD1	TRBV6-1	TRBJ1-6	TGTGCCAGCAGTGAGCTGGACAGGGGGCATTCACCCCTCCACTTT	CASSELDRGHSPLHF
NA	NA	TRBV5-4	TRBJ2-2	TGTGCCAGCAGCTTGGTAGTGAACACCGGGGAGCTGTTTTTT	CASSLVVNTGELFF
NA	NA	TRBV4-1	TRBJ2-3	TGCGCCAGCAGCCAAAACAGGGAAAAGGAGGGCACAGATACGCAGTATTTT	CASSQNREKEGTDTQYF
NA	NA	TRBV5-1	TRBJ1-2	TGCGCCAGCAGCCGGTCCGGGACACCGTATGGCTACACCTTC	CASSRSGTPYGYTF
few	NA	TRBV5-1	TRBJ1-1	TGCGCCAGCAGCTCTTCCCAACGACAGAACACTGAAGCTTTCTTT	CASSSSQRQNTEAFF
NA	NA	TRBV7-2	TRBJ1-2	TGTGCCAGCAGCGTACCCGAAAGGGGCAACTATGGCTACACCTTC	CASSVPERGNYGYTF
NA	NA	TRBV10-3	TRBJ1-4	TGTGCCATCAGTGAGGTGGGCCAGGGCTATGAAAAACTGTTTTTT	CAISEVGQGYEKLFF
NA	TRBD1	TRBV5-1	TRBJ2-3	TGCGCCAGCAGCTCCGGACAGGTAAAAGATACGCAGTATTTT	CASSSGQVKDTQYF
NA	NA	TRBV18	TRBJ1-1	TGTGCCAGCTCATCGGGACAGAACACTGAAGCTTTCTTT	CASSSGQNTEAFF
NA	NA	TRBV10-2	TRBJ1-5	TGCGCCAGCAGTGAGTCAGGTGACGGGGTAAGATGGGGTCAGCCCCAGCATTTT	CASSESGDGVRWGQPQHF